A selection of T cell receptor beta chains follows, all from one sample in a study of a mutant IDH1 vaccine in newly diagnosed glioma. Only in-frame clones appear in the TCRdb table, and some are missing; sequencing was by immunoSEQ multiplex PCR. The table shows roughly 60,000 clones, with roughly 79% occurring only once. The antigens for these receptors are not known. The sequenced sample was PBMCs, obtained from a glioma patient whose treatment included an IDH1 peptide vaccine. These receptors were obtained from a man between 40 and 49 years old with glioma. The CDR3 runs from the conserved cysteine through the conserved F or W. For some rows the clone size is stated as once, few or many, or as a class when expanded; others skip it.

v_call,clone_size,cdr3_length,cdr3_aa
TRBV7-2,NA,15,CASSLTPFGYEKLFF
TRBV5-1,NA,20,CASSLFGPSGNHVGRSIQYF
TRBV19,NA,15,CASRTGDRLFYGYTF
TRBV5-1,NA,15,CASSNSGSGAYEQYF
TRBV5-1,NA,15,CASSFSGRDGNEQFF
TRBV11-2,NA,12,CASSLGETEAFF
TRBV5-4,NA,13,CASSDLLGAEQFF
TRBV2,NA,15,CASSDAAGLRYGYTF
TRBV19,NA,13,CASSHLRGTEAFF
TRBV4-1,NA,16,CASSQERTGTYYEQYF
TRBV30,few,13,CAWSQGMREKLFF
TRBV7-9,NA,14,CASSLVAGNTEAFF
TRBV29-1,NA,14,CSVDGSPGRNEQFF
TRBV4-3,NA,13,CASSQEVSDIQYF
TRBV19,NA,12,CASSIRGAEAFF
TRBV27,NA,14,CASSLQGADYEQYF
TRBV4-1,NA,16,CASSQDGRAFRDGYTF
TRBV25-1,NA,15,CASSEYEGGNNEQFF
TRBV19,NA,14,CASSMTGGRQPQHF
TRBV5-6,NA,15,CASSLPREGHNEQFF
TRBV5-4,NA,15,CASSFDTGSYNEQFF
TRBV19,few,14,CASSSRLNTYEQYF
TRBV5-1,NA,14,CASSLNGAGNTIYF
TRBV25-1,NA,18,CASSELGTSGGSYNEQFF
TRBV30,NA,13,CAWNGGSNQPQHF
TRBV5-4,NA,16,CASSSDRGLAKNIQYF
TRBV5-5,few,14,CASSLGGGGHGYTF
TRBV25-1,once,16,CASSGGPPLNLGTQYF
TRBV7-9,NA,14,CASSRGGRWETQYF
TRBV11-2,NA,14,CASSSSGRHEKLFF
TRBV6-5,NA,13,CASSYEGTYGYTF
TRBV30,NA,12,CASKEGTYEQYF
TRBV7-2,NA,17,CASSLGYRGTSTDTQYF
TRBV6-5,NA,14,CASSFRPPLYEQYF
TRBV19,NA,14,CASSIKLFQETQYF
TRBV5-4,few,14,CASSLGAGSETQYF
TRBV9,NA,15,CASSVLPRSSYEQYF
TRBV2,few,10,CASSEGEQYF
TRBV5-1,NA,17,CASSFGSGTFRYNEQFF
TRBV4-1,NA,17,CASSHWTGSSGSNEQFF
TRBV5-4,NA,16,CASSRSSGIRSYEQYF